The sequence of this TCR beta chain was determined in a study of T cell changes during pregnancy in multiple sclerosis. Clones were read by immunoSEQ multiplex PCR, and TCRdb kept only the in-frame ones, dropping some. The repertoire holds 32,000 or so clones, roughly 89% seen once, with 5% to 5.5% in the top ten. The CDR3 sequence is 17 residues long. V dropped 3 bases and J dropped 0 bases, with 17 bases sitting between them. CDR1 MDHEN and CDR2 SYDVKM come from the germline V gene. The receptor's source is a female donor with multiple sclerosis, enrolled in a pregnancy study. The genes are TRBV28 and TRBJ1-2, with a weak D call TRBD1 (6 bases). Material: CD8+ T cells from peripheral blood mononuclear cells, obtained in the first trimester of pregnancy. The CDR3 spells CASSLLDSSLTNYGYTF. The CDR3 bases are TGTGCCAGCAGTTTGTTGGACAGTAGTCTGACTAACTATGGCTACACCTTC.